This TCR beta chain originates from a study of cytomegalovirus exposure and HLA in healthy donors. The data were produced by immunoSEQ multiplex PCR, yet TCRdb's version contains in-frame clones alone and is incomplete. This table holds some 140,000 clones, roughly 90% found once. The CDR3 is 17 residues long. After removal of 1 base from V and 2 bases from J, the junction contained 8 bases not matched to a gene. Germline loops: CDR1 MGHRA, CDR2 YSYEKL. This clonotype originated in a young man in good health and CMV-seronegative. V gene TRBV4-1 combines with J gene TRBJ2-3, with TRBD2 matching over 8 bases. Source material: PBMCs. DNA of the CDR3: TGCGCCAGCAGCCAAGGAGTTGCGGGGGGTCCCACAGATACGCAGTATTTT. Translated, it gives CASSQGVAGGPTDTQYF.